Detailed here is one T cell receptor (beta chain). Its antigen is as yet unknown. This specimen comes from a study of cytomegalovirus exposure and HLA in healthy donors. Study-level findings and limits: Links to common viral pathogens appeared, in a later analysis, for several of the most significant clusters. A previous analysis found most TCR beta V segments productive roughly 90% or roughly 30% of the time. For TCR beta chains, V- and J-gene trimming was later linked to a missense DCLRE1C variant.

The donors gave bone marrow, and they were healthy. Amplification used 60 Vbeta primers and 13 Jbeta primers. Assay: immunoSEQ multiplex PCR; the TCRdb copy retains only in-frame clones and omits some. The top ten clones hold 5.5% to 8.5% of a sample with around 130,000 clones, about two thirds of them seen once. V shed 4 bases and J shed 8 bases, with 13 bases lying between them. CDR1 and CDR2 from the germline V gene are SGHRS and YFSETQ. This CDR3 region has 13 residues. The chain links TRBV5-1 to TRBJ2-1, with D possibly matching TRBD2 (5 bases). The clonotype originates from a man aged 35-49 years in good health and CMV-seropositive. The specimen sequenced was PBMCs. CDR3 residues: CASSQGLYDEQFF. The CDR3 nucleotides are TGCGCCAGCAGCCAAGGACTTTACGATGAGCAGTTCTTC.